Sequencing of this TCR beta chain was carried out in a study of siplizumab effects on memory and regulatory T cells (dated by TCRdb to 2018 to 2020). With respect to the entire study: The study looked at the effect of siplizumab, an anti-CD2 antibody, on alloreactive T-cell subsets in allogeneic mixed lymphocyte reactions made from human PBMCs. Beyond this particular receptor, the publication reports: Of the alloreactive CD4+ clones that could be mapped, the Treg-derived share averaged roughly 73% with siplizumab compared with about 25% in control reactions. The cumulative frequency of alloreactive sequences traceable to unstimulated CD4+ memory T cells was significantly reduced by siplizumab. Because sequences at frequencies below about 10^-5 were poorly captured, only a minor fraction of alloreactive clones could be mapped back to unstimulated subsets. Unstimulated naive T cells appeared more diverse than memory T cells, and naive cells seemed to contribute substantially to the alloresponse. About 75-96% of proliferating CD4+ or CD8+ clones could not be given a naive or memory phenotype. Whether proliferating Tregs from siplizumab cultures actually had suppressive function was not functionally confirmed.

Of note for this clone: Its antigen specificity is not known. Per-base quality was not reported, and no clone a single base away is much larger than it.

The library relied on the immunoSEQ multiplex PCR assay. Around 100,000 TCR templates per sample were assayed by the deep sequencing platform. Genomic DNA extracted from sorted T cells was used for TCRbeta CDR3 sequencing. Regarding the original processing steps: The R programming language was used for clonal analysis of TCRbeta CDR3 data. Comparing unstimulated samples against CFSE-low samples taken after the reaction was how alloreactive CD4+ and CD8+ clones were defined. Regulatory or non-regulatory origin was assigned to alloreactive CD4+ clones by matching of sequences to sorted unstimulated Treg and non-Treg repertoires. TCRdb's version of the immuneACCESS table is confined to in-frame rearrangements and falls short of the full clone set. An unresolved V gene accounts for under half of the shortfall where checked; the remainder is of unknown origin. That table is the source of V, J and clone size, and D and trimming were worked out from the DNA. This sample has about 82,000 clones in its table, and 87% of those were observed once. Around 1.6% of the sample goes to the ten largest clones.

TCRbeta CDR3 sequencing was performed on sorted unstimulated T cells and on proliferating T cells recovered from mixed lymphocyte reactions. Fresh whole blood from approximately ten HLA-typed healthy donors was used to isolate PBMCs. To map where alloreactive clones came from, CD4+ regulatory T cells in the unstimulated state were FACS-sorted. The CDR3 measures 14 amino acids from cysteine to phenylalanine. The DNA shown is the 42-base CDR3, in frame from base 1. V loses 8 bases of germline sequence and J loses 11 bases, and the interval between the two ends is 23 bases. The germline V gene (reference sequence) provides CDR1 PRHDT and CDR2 FYEKMQ.

The sequence links TRBV13 to TRBJ2-3, and possibly TRBD2, on 6 matching bases. The sample consisted of Tregs sorted from blood. The TCR was taken from a human donor in good health. The CDR3 here reads CASSVFGRTGGQYF. The DNA is as follows: TGTGCCAGCTCAGTATTTGGACGGACCGGGGGGCAGTATTTT. With all but the CDR3 taken from the reference TRBV13 and TRBJ2-3 genes, the full variable domain is: AAGVIQSPRHLIKEKRETATLKCYPIPRHDTVYWYQQGPGQDPQFLISFYEKMQSDKGSIPDRFSAQQFSDYHSELNMSSLELGDSALYFCASSVFGRTGGQYFGPGTRLTVL.